This entry features one TCR beta chain sequence. The target antigen is unknown. This entry comes from a study of T cell responses to AZD1222 COVID-19 vaccine. V lost 4 bases and J lost 4; bases outside the gene matches: 6. Germline loops: CDR1 SGHRS, CDR2 YFSETQ. The length of the CDR3 is 14 residues. Points from the study as a whole: Clonal diversity was possibly underestimated, and white British individuals and females predominated among donors.

Data came from immunoSEQ multiplex PCR; TCRdb stores just in-frame clones and leaves some out. The sample holds 160,000 or so clones, around 89% seen once. The TCR comes from an adult who received the AZD1222 COVID-19 vaccine. Sample: peripheral blood, taken 28 days after the second AZD1222 dose. V is TRBV5-1 and J is TRBJ1-2; 8 bases map to TRBD1. The DNA of the CDR3 is TGCGCCAGCAGCGTGACAGGGGACCCCTATGGCTACACCTTC. This sequence encodes CASSVTGDPYGYTF.